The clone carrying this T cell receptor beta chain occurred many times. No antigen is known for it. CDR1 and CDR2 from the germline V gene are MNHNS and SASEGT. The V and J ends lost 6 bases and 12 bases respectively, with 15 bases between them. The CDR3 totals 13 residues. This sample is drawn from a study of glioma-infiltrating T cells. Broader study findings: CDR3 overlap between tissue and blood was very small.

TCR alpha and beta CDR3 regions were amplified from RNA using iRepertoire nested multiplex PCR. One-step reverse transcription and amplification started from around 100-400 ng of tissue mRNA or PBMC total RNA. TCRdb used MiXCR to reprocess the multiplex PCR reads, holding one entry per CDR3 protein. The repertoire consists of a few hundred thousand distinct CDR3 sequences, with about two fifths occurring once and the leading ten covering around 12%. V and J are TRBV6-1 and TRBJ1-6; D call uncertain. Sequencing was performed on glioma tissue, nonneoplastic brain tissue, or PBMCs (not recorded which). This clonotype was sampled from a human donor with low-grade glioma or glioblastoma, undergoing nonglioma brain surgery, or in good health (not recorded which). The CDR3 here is CASREGFDLPLHF. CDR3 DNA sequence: TGTGCCAGCAGGGAGGGATTTGACTTACCCCTCCACTTT.